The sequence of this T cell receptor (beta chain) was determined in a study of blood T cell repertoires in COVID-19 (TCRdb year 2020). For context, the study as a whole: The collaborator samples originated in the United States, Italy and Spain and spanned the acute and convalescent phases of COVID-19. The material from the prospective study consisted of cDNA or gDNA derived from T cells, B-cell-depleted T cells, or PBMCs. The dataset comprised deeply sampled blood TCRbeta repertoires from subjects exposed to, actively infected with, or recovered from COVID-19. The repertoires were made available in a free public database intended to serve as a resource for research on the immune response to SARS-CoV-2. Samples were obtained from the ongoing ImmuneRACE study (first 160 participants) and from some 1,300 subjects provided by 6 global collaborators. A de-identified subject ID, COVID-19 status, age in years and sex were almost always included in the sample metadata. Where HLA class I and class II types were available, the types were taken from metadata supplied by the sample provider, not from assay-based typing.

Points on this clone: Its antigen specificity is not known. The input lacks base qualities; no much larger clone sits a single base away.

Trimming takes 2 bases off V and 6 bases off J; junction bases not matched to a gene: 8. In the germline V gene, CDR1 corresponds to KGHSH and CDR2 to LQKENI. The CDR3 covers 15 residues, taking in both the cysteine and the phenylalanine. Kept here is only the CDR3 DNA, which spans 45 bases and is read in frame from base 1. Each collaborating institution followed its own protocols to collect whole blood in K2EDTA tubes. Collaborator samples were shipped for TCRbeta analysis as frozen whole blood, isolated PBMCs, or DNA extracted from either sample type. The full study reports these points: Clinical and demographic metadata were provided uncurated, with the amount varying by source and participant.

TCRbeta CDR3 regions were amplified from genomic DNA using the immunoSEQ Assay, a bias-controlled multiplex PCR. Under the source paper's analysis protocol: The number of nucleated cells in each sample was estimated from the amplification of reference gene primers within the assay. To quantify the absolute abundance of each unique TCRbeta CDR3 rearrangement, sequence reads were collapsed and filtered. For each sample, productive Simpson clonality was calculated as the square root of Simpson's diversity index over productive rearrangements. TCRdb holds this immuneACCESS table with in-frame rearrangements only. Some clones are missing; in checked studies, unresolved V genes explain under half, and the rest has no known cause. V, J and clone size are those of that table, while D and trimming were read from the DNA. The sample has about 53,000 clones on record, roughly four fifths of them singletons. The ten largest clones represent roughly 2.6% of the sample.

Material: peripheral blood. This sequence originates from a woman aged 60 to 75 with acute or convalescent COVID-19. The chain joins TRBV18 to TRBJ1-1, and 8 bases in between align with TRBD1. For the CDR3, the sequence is CASSPASGGLPEAFF. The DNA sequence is TGTGCCAGCTCACCAGCCTCAGGGGGCCTCCCTGAAGCTTTCTTT.